These 10 T cell receptor beta chains were sequenced from one sample in a study of blood T cell repertoires in COVID-19. Profiled with immunoSEQ multiplex PCR; TCRdb holds only in-frame clones, not every one. The data show 200,000 to 300,000 clones, with roughly 86% seen just once and about 2.7% held by the top ten. The specimen was PBMCs or T cells enriched from blood (not recorded which). The source is a woman aged 18-30 years who had recovered from COVID-19.

V gene TRBV6-6 combines with J gene TRBJ1-4; D gene uncertain. With 7 bases removed from V and 0 bases from J, the gap between germline ends came to 9 bases. Germline loops: CDR1 MNHNY, CDR2 SVGAGI (reference sequence). This CDR3 comprises 14 residues. The CDR3: CASTTTTTNEKLFF. The DNA of the CDR3 is TGTGCCAGCACCACCACTACAACTAATGAAAAACTGTTTTTT.

The chain employs TRBV18 and TRBJ1-2; no reliable D call. Germline lookup yields CDR1 KGHSH and CDR2 LQKENI. V was shortened by 1 base and J by 6 bases, with 21 bases between the two germline ends. The CDR3 length is 17 residues. Written as DNA, the CDR3 is TGTGCCAGCTCACCACTTTCGCGGGGTCGGGTAAGGAATGGCTACACCTTC. It codes for CASSPLSRGRVRNGYTF.

The chain recombines TRBV13 with TRBJ1-4, with D maybe TRBD1 (5 bases). V lost 0 bases and J lost 7, with 6 bases in between. Germline CDR1 PRHDT, CDR2 FYEKMQ (reference sequence). The CDR3 runs 13 residues. CDR3: CASSLGQGEKLFF. CDR3 sequence (DNA): TGTGCCAGCAGCTTAGGGCAGGGTGAAAAACTGTTTTTT. The variable domain in full, completed from reference TRBV13 and TRBJ1-4, reads AAGVIQSPRHLIKEKRETATLKCYPIPRHDTVYWYQQGPGQDPQFLISFYEKMQSDKGSIPDRFSAQQFSDYHSELNMSSLELGDSALYFCASSLGQGEKLFFGSGTQLSVL.

A few counts support this clone. The chain recombines TRBV18 with TRBJ1-6, with 7 bases that match TRBD1. This CDR3 is 15 amino acids long. J gave up 7 bases and V 3 bases, and 6 bases lay outside the gene matches. CDR1 is KGHSH, CDR2 LQKENI, per germline. In DNA, the CDR3 is TGTGCCAGCTCACCTGACAGGGTCTACAATTCACCCCTCCACTTT. As protein: CASSPDRVYNSPLHF.

This clone showed up just once. This chain uses TRBV21-1 with TRBJ1-5; the table's TRBD1 call for D was not verified on the DNA. TRBV21-1 is a documented pseudogene. This CDR3 comprises 16 residues. CDR3 sequence: CASSKAGTGSNQPQHF. DNA of the CDR3: TGTGCCAGCAGCAAAGCCGGGACAGGGAGCAATCAGCCCCAGCATTTT.

The chain combines TRBV12-5 with TRBJ2-2; 7 nucleotides agree with TRBD1. CDR1 is LGHNT, CDR2 FRNRAP, per germline. The CDR3 covers 17 residues. The junction had 12 bases not matched to a gene; V was cut back by 2 bases and J by 6 bases. CDR3 in DNA: TGTGCTAGTGGTTTGCCCCGACAGGGTCGAAGTGCCGGGGAGCTGTTTTTT. It encodes CASGLPRQGRSAGELFF.

The V call is TRBV18, the J call TRBJ1-4; D may be TRBD1 (5 bases). The CDR3 is 18 residues long. With 3 bases removed from V and 0 bases from J, the gap between germline ends came to 17 bases. Germline assignment: CDR1 KGHSH and CDR2 LQKENI. The CDR3 sequence is CASSPAAGQLATNEKLFF. As DNA, the CDR3 is TGTGCCAGCTCACCGGCGGCGGGGCAACTTGCAACTAATGAAAAACTGTTTTTT.

This clone was detected only once. This chain uses TRBV12-3 or TRBV12-4 with TRBJ2-5; possible D gene TRBD1, 6 bases. Trimming pared 6 bases from V and 4 bases from J, leaving 12 bases between. This CDR3 contains 13 residues. CDR3 sequence: CASSTGNIETQYF. CDR3 nucleotides: TGTGCCAGCAGCACAGGGAACATAGAGACCCAGTACTTC.

V usage is TRBV19 and J usage is TRBJ2-3; TRBD2 matches at 11 bases. CDR1 is LNHDA and CDR2 is SQIVND in the germline V gene (reference sequence). The CDR3 consists of 16 residues. Trimming removed 7 bases from V and 1 base from J; junction bases left unmatched: 7. CDR3 in DNA: TGTGCCAGTAAAGGGACTAGCGGAGGCCGCACAGATACGCAGTATTTT. It codes for CASKGTSGGRTDTQYF.

The rearrangement uses TRBV30 and TRBJ1-1; no clear D gene. Between the trimmed V and J ends, which lost 3 bases and 1 base, there was a span of 12 bases. Germline V lookup: CDR1 GTSNPN, CDR2 SVGIG (reference sequence). The CDR3 spans 14 residues. The CDR3 DNA is TGTGCCTGGAGCAAATTACAGAAGAACACTGAAGCTTTCTTT. Encoded protein: CAWSKLQKNTEAFF.